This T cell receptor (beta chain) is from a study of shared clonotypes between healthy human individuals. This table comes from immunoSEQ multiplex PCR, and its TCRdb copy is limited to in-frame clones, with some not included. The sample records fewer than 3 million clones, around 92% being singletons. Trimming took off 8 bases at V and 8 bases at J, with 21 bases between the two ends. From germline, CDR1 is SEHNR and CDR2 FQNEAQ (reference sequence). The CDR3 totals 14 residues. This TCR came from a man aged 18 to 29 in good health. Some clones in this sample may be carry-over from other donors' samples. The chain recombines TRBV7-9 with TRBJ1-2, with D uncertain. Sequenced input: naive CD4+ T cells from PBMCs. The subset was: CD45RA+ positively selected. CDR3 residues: CASGTQTRIGGYTF. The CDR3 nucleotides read TGTGCCAGCGGAACCCAGACGCGGATAGGGGGCTACACCTTC. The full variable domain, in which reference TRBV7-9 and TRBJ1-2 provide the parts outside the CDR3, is DTGVSQNPRHKITKRGQNVTFRCDPISEHNRLYWYRQTLGQGPEFLTYFQNEAQLEKSRLLSDRFSAERPKGSFSTLEIQRTEQGDSAMYLCASGTQTRIGGYTFGSGTRLTVV.